These 15 T cell receptor beta chains were all obtained from the same sample, sequenced in a study of vaccination and CD4 T cells after COVID-19. These receptors' targets are unknown. Treatment given: roughly 10-day PBMC culture with coronavirus spike peptide pools or control peptides (ViraFEST assay). Scientists ran DNA taken from cultured CD4+ T cells through the Oncomine TCR Beta short-read assay for sequencing. TCRdb ran MiXCR on the PCR reads and lists one entry per CDR3 protein. Of roughly 10,000 distinct CDR3 sequences listed, 50% to 55% are singletons. The sequenced sample was CD4+ T cells from blood, cultured in vitro. The receptors were gathered from a human donor who had recovered from COVID-19.

The V call is TRBV20-1, the J call TRBJ2-1; 10 nucleotides align to TRBD2. CDR1 is DFQATT, CDR2 SNEGSKA, per germline (reference sequence). The CDR3 runs to 15 residues. V lost 3 bases to trimming and J lost 8 bases; unmatched junction nucleotides: 10. In DNA form, the CDR3 reads TGCAGTGCTAGTGAAGCGGGAGGGTCTTCAGATGAGCAGTTCTTC. Residues: CSASEAGGSSDEQFF.

This clonotype was counted a few times. This rearrangement joins TRBV7-6 to TRBJ1-1; a weak D match, TRBD1 (5 bases). The CDR3 is 14 residues long. CDR1 is SGHVS and CDR2 is FNYEAQ in the germline V gene. V lost 5 bases, J lost 0 bases, and 10 bases lay in between. The CDR3 spells CASSLGTVNTEAFF. The CDR3, as DNA: TGTGCCAGCAGCCTCGGGACGGTGAACACTGAAGCTTTCTTT. The variable domain in full, completed from reference TRBV7-6 and TRBJ1-1, reads GAGVSQSPRYKVTKRGQDVALRCDPISGHVSLYWYRQALGQGPEFLTYFNYEAQQDKSGLPNDRFSAERPEGSISTLTIQRTEQRDSAMYRCASSLGTVNTEAFFGQGTRLTVV.

This clonotype was detected only once. The rearrangement joins TRBV7-9 to TRBJ2-7; a weak D match, TRBD1 (6 bases). Trimming removed 5 bases at V and 4 bases at J, with 15 bases between. This CDR3 is 14 amino acids long. Germline CDR1 reads SEHNR; CDR2 reads FQNEAQ (reference sequence). CDR3 DNA sequence: TGTGCCAGCAGCCTGACAGGAGGCGCGTACGAGCAGTACTTC. It is translated as CASSLTGGAYEQYF.

The chain combines TRBV7-2 with TRBJ2-1, with TRBD2 matching over 10 bases. V trimming: 5 bases; J trimming: 5 bases; junction bases outside the gene matches: 6. This CDR3 is built from 15 residues. Germline V gene lookup returns CDR1 SGHTA and CDR2 FQGNSA. CDR3 bases: TGTGCCAGCAGCCTCGCTAGCGGGAGCCACAATGAGCAGTTCTTC. This codes for CASSLASGSHNEQFF.

The chain uses TRBV10-1 and TRBJ2-2; 7 positions agree with TRBD1. This CDR3 comprises 15 residues. CDR1 and CDR2 from the germline V gene are WNHNN and SYGVQD (reference sequence). Trimming cost V 4 bases and J 4 bases; bases outside gene matches: 6. The CDR3 is CASSADRVVTGELFF. CDR3 bases: TGCGCCAGCAGTGCCGACAGGGTGGTCACCGGGGAGCTGTTTTTT.

This clonotype was seen more than once but under ten times. J is TRBJ1-2 and V is TRBV6-1; possibly TRBD1 for D (5 bases). Germline V gene data show CDR1 as MNHNS and CDR2 as SASEGT. CDR3 size: 15 residues. Trimming took 4 bases from V and 1 from J, leaving 13 bases between them. CDR3 sequence reads: CASSGRDRSNYGYTF. CDR3 in DNA: TGTGCCAGCAGTGGCAGGGACCGCAGTAACTATGGCTACACCTTC.

This clonotype was seen only a few times. V is TRBV6-5 and J is TRBJ1-1, with D unresolved. V was clipped by 2 bases and J by 3 bases, with 10 bases between them. Germline CDR1 and CDR2: MNHEY and SVGAGI. The CDR3 spans 14 residues. The DNA of the CDR3 is TGTGCCAGCAGTTACACCGGGGTACACACTGAAGCTTTCTTT. Translating gives CASSYTGVHTEAFF.

CDR3 residues: CASSLAGEGYNEQFF. CDR3 DNA sequence: TGCGCCAGCAGCTTGGCCGGGGAGGGGTACAATGAGCAGTTCTTC. The chain links TRBV5-1 to TRBJ2-1; 7 bases line up with TRBD2. The ends lost 0 bases at V and 4 bases at J; junction bases unmatched: 4. The germline CDR1 and CDR2 sequences are SGHRS and YFSETQ. The CDR3 spans 15 residues.

This chain links TRBV6-1 with TRBJ2-5, with D possibly matching TRBD1 (5 bases). The V and J ends lost 6 bases and 2 bases respectively, with 13 bases between them. The CDR3 has 14 amino acids. CDR1 is MNHNS and CDR2 is SASEGT in the germline V gene. CDR3 in amino acids: CASSLRRGQETQYF. CDR3 nucleotides: TGTGCCAGCAGCCTACGTAGGGGTCAAGAGACCCAGTACTTC.

The chain recombines TRBV20-1 with TRBJ2-6; 12 nucleotides agree with TRBD2. The CDR3 has 16 residues. Losses at the gene ends were 6 bases for V and 0 bases for J; bases not matched to a gene: 3. From germline, CDR1 is DFQATT and CDR2 SNEGSKA (reference sequence). The CDR3 DNA is TGCAGTGCGGCGGGACTAGCGGGCTCTGGGGCCAACGTCCTGACTTTC. Translating it yields CSAAGLAGSGANVLTF.

This clonotype showed up just a few times. The chain links TRBV28 to TRBJ1-2; 7 bases are a match to TRBD1. This CDR3 spans 16 amino acids. Trimming took 7 bases from V and 8 from J; bases not matched to a gene: 19. Per the germline V gene, CDR1 is MDHEN and CDR2 is SYDVKM. CDR3: CASTKGANRLELGYTF. The CDR3 DNA follows: TGTGCCAGCACCAAGGGGGCCAACCGCTTGGAGTTGGGCTACACCTTC.

This sequence joins TRBV28 and TRBJ2-2; D unclear. Germline lookup yields CDR1 MDHEN and CDR2 SYDVKM. This CDR3 comprises 16 residues. Deletions cut 3 bases from V and 1 base from J, with 12 bases between. Written as DNA, the CDR3 is TGTGCCAGCAGTTTTTGGACCAGCCTGAACACCGGGGAGCTGTTTTTT. Protein product: CASSFWTSLNTGELFF. The variable domain in full, with the rest retrieved from reference TRBV28 and TRBJ2-2, is DVKVTQSSRYLVKRTGEKVFLECVQDMDHENMFWYRQDPGLGLRLIYFSYDVKMKEKGDIPEGYSVSREKKERFSLILESASTNQTSMYLCASSFWTSLNTGELFFGEGSRLTVL.

There are a few counts of this clonotype. The genes are TRBV11-1 and TRBJ2-3; TRBD1 matches at 8 bases. The CDR3 is 15 amino acids. Germline V gene lookup returns CDR1 SGHAT and CDR2 FQDESV (reference sequence). Unmatched junction bases numbered 8, after V lost 4 bases and J lost 5 bases. CDR3 DNA: TGTGCCAGCAGCTCCTCTCAGGGGGCGGTAGATACGCAGTATTTT. It encodes CASSSSQGAVDTQYF.

The rearrangement links TRBV7-2 to TRBJ2-5; D remains ambiguous. The ends were cut back, 2 bases at V and 5 bases at J, with 18 bases in the middle. Germline V CDR1 and CDR2: SGHTA, FQGNSA. CDR3 length: 16 residues. DNA of the CDR3: TGTGCCAGCAGCTTATTTTTTCGTGGGCCTCGGGAGACCCAGTACTTC. It codes for CASSLFFRGPRETQYF.

The chain links TRBV2 to TRBJ1-5; 8 nucleotides align to TRBD1. In germline, CDR1 is SNHLY, CDR2 FYNNEI. V dropped 6 bases and J dropped 7; count of bases not matched to a gene: 5. The CDR3 sequence is 13 residues long. This CDR3 reads CASRSTGDQPQHF. The CDR3 DNA reads TGTGCCAGCAGGTCGACAGGGGACCAGCCCCAGCATTTT.